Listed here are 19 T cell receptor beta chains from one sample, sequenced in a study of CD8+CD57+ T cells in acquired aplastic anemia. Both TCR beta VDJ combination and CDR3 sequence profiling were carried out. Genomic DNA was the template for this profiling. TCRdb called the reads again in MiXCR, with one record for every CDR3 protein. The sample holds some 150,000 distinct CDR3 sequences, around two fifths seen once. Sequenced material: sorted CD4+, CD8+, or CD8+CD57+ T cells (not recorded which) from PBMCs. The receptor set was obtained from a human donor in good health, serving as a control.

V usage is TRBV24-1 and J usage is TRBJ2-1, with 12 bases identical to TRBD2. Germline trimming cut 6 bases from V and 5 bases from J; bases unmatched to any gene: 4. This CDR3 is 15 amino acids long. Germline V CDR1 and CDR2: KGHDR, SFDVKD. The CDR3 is CATSRTSGTDNEQFF. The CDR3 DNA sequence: TGTGCCACCAGTAGGACTAGCGGGACAGACAATGAGCAGTTCTTC.

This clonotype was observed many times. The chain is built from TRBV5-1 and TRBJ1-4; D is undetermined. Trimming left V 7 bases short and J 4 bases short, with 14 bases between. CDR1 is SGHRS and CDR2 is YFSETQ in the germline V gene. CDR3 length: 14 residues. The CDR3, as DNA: TGCGCCAGCCAATGGTCCCCGGGTAATGAAAAACTGTTTTTT. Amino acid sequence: CASQWSPGNEKLFF.

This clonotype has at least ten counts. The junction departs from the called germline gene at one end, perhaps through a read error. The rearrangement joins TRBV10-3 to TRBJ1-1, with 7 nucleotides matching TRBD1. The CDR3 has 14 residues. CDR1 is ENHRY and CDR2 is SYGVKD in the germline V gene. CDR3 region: CATSEGRGDTEAFF. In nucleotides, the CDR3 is TGTGCCACCAGTGAGGGCAGGGGGGATACTGAAGCTTTCTTT.

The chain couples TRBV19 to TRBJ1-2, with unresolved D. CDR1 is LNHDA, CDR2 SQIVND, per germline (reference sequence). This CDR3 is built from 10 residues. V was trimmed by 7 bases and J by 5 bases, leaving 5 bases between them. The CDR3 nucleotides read TGTGCCAGTATGGGGTATGGCTACACCTTC. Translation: CASMGYGYTF.

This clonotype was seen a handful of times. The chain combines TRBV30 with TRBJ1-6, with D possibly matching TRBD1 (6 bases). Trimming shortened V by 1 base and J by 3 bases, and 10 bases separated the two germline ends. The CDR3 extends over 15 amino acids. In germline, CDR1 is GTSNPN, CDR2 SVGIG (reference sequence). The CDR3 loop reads CAWSALRGYNSPLHF. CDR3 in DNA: TGTGCCTGGAGTGCACTCAGGGGCTATAATTCACCCCTCCACTTT.

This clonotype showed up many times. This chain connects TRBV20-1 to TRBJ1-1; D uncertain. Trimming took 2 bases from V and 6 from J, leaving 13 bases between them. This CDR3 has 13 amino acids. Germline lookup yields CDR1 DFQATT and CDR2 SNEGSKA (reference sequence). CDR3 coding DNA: TGCAGTGCTAGAACTGGGGTATTCGCTGAAGCTTTCTTT. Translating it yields CSARTGVFAEAFF.

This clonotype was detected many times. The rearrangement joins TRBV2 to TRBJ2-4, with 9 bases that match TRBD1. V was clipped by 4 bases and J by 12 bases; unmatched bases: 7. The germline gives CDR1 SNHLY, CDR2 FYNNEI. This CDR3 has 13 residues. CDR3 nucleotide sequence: TGTGCCAGCAGTGGGGACAGGGAGGCGAGTCAGTACTTC. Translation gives CASSGDREASQYF.

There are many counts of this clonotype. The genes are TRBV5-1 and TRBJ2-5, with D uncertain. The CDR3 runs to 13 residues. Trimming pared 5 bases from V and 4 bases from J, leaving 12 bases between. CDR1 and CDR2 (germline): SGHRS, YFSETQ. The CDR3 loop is CASRLPFRETQYF. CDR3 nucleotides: TGCGCCAGCAGACTTCCCTTTCGAGAGACCCAGTACTTC.

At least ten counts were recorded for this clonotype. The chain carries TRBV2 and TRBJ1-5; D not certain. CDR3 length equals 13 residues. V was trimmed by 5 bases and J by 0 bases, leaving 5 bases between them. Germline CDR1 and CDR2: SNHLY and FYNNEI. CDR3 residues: CASSSGSNQPQHF. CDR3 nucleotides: TGTGCCAGCAGTTCGGGTAGCAATCAGCCCCAGCATTTT. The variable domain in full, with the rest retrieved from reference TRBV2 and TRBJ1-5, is EPEVTQTPSHQVTQMGQEVILRCVPISNHLYFYWYRQILGQKVEFLVSFYNNEISEKSEIFDDQFSVERPDGSNFTLKIRSTKLEDSAMYFCASSSGSNQPQHFGDGTRLSIL.

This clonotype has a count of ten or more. DNA for the CDR3: TGCAGTGCTAGTTACGCCTATGGCTACACCTTC. It specifies CSASYAYGYTF. The chain couples TRBV20-1 to TRBJ1-2; D remains ambiguous. This CDR3 is 11 amino acids long. Trimming took 3 bases from V and 4 from J, leaving 6 bases between them. Germline CDR1 is DFQATT and CDR2 is SNEGSKA (reference sequence).

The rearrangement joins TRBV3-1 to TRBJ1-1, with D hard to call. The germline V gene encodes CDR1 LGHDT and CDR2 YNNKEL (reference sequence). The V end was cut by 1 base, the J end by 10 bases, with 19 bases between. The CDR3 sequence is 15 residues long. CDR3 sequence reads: CASSQGAYTGRGAFF. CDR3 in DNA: TGTGCCAGCAGCCAAGGGGCCTACACGGGTCGGGGAGCTTTCTTT.

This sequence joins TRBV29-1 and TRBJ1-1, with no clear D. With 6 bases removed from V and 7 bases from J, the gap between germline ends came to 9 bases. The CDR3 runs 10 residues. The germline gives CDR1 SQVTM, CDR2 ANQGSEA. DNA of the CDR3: TGCAGCGTCACATTACTTGAAGCTTTCTTT. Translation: CSVTLLEAFF.

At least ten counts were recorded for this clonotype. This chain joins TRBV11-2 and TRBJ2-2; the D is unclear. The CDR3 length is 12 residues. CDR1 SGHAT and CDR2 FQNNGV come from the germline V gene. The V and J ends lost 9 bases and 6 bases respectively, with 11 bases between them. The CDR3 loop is CASLPQAGELFF. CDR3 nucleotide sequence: TGTGCCAGTTTACCTCAGGCCGGGGAGCTGTTTTTT.

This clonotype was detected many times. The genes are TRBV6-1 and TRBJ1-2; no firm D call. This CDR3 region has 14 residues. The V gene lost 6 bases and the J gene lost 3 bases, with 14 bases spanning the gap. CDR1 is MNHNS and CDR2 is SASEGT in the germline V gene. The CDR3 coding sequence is TGTGCCAGCAGGCCCGGGTCAGAGGACTATGGCTACACCTTC. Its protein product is CASRPGSEDYGYTF.

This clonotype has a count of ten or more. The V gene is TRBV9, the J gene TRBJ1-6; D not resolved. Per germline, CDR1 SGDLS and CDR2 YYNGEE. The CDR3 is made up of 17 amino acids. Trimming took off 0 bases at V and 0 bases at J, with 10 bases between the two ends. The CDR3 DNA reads TGTGCCAGCAGCGTAGGGACGTTTAGCTCCTATAATTCACCCCTCCACTTT. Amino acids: CASSVGTFSSYNSPLHF.

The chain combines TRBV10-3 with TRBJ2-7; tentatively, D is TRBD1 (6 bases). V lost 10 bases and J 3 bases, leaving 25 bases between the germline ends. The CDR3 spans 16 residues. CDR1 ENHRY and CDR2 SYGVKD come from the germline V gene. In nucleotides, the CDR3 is TGTGCCAGCTTATTGGGGCCGGACAGAAATTTCTACGAGCAGTACTTC. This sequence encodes CASLLGPDRNFYEQYF.

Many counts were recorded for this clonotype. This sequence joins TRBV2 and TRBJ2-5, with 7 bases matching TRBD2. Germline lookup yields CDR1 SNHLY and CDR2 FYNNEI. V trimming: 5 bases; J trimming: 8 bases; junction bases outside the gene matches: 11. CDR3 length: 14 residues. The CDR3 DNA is TGTGCCAGCAGTCGGGACTATTTCAAGAACACCCAGTACTTC. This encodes CASSRDYFKNTQYF.

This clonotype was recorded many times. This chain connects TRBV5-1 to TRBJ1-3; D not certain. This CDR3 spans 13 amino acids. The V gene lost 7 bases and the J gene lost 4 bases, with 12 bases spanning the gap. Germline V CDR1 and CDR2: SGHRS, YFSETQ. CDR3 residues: CASSPAGGNTIYF. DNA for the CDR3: TGCGCCAGCTCGCCCGCGGGAGGAAACACCATATATTTT.

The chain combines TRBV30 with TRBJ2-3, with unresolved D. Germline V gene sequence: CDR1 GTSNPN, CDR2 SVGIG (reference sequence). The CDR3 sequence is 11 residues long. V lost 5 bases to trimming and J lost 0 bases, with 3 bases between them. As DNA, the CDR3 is TGTGCCTGGGCCAGCACAGATACGCAGTATTTT. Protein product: CAWASTDTQYF.